This T cell receptor (beta chain) was captured in a study of identical twins. General study points: While abundant cord blood beta clonotypes carried fewer insertions, memory repertoires showed no such pattern.

About this clonotype: Its antigen is unidentified.

TCRdb processed the 5' RACE reads anew with MiXCR; each CDR3 protein has one entry. Of hundreds of thousands of distinct CDR3 sequences in the sample, 8.6% are singletons; the top ten hold 0.98%. These data also formed part of another study, on yellow fever vaccine responses in identical twins.

The origin of this receptor is a woman aged 18-35 years in good health. The sample consisted of PBMCs.

The CDR3 reads CASSTSVPTEAFF. The CDR3 coding sequence is TGTGCCAGCAGTACTTCAGTACCCACTGAAGCTTTCTTT. The chain links TRBV28 to TRBJ1-1; D not resolved. The CDR3 is 13 residues long. Germline V gene data show CDR1 as MDHEN and CDR2 as SYDVKM. With 5 bases removed from V and 4 bases from J, the gap between germline ends came to 11 bases. Using reference TRBV28 and TRBJ1-1 for the parts outside the CDR3, the full variable domain is DVKVTQSSRYLVKRTGEKVFLECVQDMDHENMFWYRQDPGLGLRLIYFSYDVKMKEKGDIPEGYSVSREKKERFSLILESASTNQTSMYLCASSTSVPTEAFFGQGTRLTVV.